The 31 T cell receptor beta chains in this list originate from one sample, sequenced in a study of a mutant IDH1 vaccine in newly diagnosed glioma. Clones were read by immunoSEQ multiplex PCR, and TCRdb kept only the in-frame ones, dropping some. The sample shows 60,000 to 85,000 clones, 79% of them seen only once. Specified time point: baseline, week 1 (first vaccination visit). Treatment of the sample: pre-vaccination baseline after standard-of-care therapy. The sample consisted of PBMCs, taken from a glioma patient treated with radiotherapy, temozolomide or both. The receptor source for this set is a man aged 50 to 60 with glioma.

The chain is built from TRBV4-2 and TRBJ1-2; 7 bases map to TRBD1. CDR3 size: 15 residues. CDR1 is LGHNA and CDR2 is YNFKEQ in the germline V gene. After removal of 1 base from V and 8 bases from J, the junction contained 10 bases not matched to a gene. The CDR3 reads CASSQVYRGRIGYTF. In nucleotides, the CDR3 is TGTGCCAGCAGCCAAGTATACAGGGGAAGGATCGGCTACACCTTC.

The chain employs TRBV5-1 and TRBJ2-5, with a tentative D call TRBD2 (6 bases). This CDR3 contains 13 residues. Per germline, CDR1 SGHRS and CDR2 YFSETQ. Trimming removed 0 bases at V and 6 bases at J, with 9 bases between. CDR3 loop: CASSLVEGKTQYF. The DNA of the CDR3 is TGCGCCAGCAGCTTGGTGGAGGGGAAGACCCAGTACTTC.

This CDR3 reads CASDMGVRGTEAFF. The CDR3 DNA follows: TGTGCCAGCGATATGGGGGTAAGAGGGACTGAAGCTTTCTTT. The rearrangement links TRBV6-1 to TRBJ1-1; D perhaps matches TRBD1 (5 bases). Trimming removed 8 bases at V and 5 bases at J, with 18 bases between. In germline, CDR1 is MNHNS, CDR2 SASEGT. The CDR3 covers 14 residues.

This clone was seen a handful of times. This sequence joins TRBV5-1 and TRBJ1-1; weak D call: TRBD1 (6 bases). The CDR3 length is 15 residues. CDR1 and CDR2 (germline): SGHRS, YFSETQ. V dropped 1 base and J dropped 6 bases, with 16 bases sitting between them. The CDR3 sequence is CASSLISGDVAEAFF. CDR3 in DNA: TGCGCCAGCAGCTTGATTTCAGGGGATGTCGCTGAAGCTTTCTTT.

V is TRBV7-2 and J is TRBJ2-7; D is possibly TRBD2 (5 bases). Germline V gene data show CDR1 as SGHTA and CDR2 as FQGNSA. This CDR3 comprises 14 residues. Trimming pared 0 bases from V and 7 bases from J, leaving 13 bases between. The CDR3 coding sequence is TGTGCCAGCAGCTTAGCTCCCGGGGTCGAGGAGCAGTACTTC. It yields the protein CASSLAPGVEEQYF.

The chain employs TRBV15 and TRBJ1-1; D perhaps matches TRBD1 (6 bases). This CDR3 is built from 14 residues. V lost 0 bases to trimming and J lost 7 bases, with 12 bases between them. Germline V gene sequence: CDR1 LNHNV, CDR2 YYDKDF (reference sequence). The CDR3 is CATSRDGTTNEAFF. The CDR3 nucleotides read TGTGCCACCAGCAGAGATGGGACAACTAATGAAGCTTTCTTT.

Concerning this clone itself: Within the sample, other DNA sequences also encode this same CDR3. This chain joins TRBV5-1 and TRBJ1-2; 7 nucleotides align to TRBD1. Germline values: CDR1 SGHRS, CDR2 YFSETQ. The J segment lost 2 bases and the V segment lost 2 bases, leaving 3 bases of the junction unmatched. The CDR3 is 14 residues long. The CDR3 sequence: CASSLGQENYGYTF. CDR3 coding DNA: TGCGCCAGCAGCTTAGGACAGGAGAACTATGGCTACACCTTC.

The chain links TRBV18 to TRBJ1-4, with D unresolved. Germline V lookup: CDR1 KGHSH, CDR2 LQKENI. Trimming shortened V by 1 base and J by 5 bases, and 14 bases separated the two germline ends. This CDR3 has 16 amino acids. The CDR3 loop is CASSPRAQQQNEKLFF. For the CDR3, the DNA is TGTGCCAGCTCACCACGGGCACAGCAGCAGAATGAAAAACTGTTTTTT. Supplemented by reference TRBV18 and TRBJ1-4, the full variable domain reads NAGVMQNPRHLVRRRGQEARLRCSPMKGHSHVYWYRQLPEEGLKFMVYLQKENIIDESGMPKERFSAEFPKEGPSILRIQQVVRGDSAAYFCASSPRAQQQNEKLFFGSGTQLSVL.

In nucleotides, the CDR3 is TGTGCCAGCAGCTTAGCTCCGGCCCCCGCTTTCTTT. Protein sequence: CASSLAPAPAFF. The rearrangement uses TRBV7-8 and TRBJ1-1; D not resolved. The germline V and J ends were trimmed by 0 bases and 11 bases, with 10 bases remaining between them. This CDR3 has 12 amino acids. CDR1 and CDR2 (germline): SGHVS, FQNEAQ.

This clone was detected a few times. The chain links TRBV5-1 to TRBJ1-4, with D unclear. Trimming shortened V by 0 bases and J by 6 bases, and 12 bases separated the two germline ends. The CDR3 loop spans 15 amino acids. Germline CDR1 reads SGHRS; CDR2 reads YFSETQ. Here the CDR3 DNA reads TGCGCCAGCAGCTTGGCGGGGATGCGGGATGAAAAACTGTTTTTT. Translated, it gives CASSLAGMRDEKLFF.

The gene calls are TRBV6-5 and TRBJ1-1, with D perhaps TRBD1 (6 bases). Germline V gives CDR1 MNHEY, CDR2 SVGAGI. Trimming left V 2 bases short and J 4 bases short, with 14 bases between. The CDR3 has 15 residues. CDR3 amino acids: CASSYLTTGSTEAFF. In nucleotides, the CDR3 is TGTGCCAGCAGTTACCTAACTACAGGGAGCACTGAAGCTTTCTTT.

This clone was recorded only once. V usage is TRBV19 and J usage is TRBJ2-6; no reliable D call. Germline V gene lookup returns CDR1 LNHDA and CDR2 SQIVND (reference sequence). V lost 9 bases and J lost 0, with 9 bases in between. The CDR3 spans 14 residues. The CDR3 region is CASVQRSGANVLTF. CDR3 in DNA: TGTGCCAGCGTACAGCGCTCTGGGGCCAACGTCCTGACTTTC. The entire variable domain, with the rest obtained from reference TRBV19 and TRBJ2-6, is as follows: DGGITQSPKYLFRKEGQNVTLSCEQNLNHDAMYWYRQDPGQGLRLIYYSQIVNDFQKGDIAEGYSVSREKKESFPLTVTSAQKNPTAFYLCASVQRSGANVLTFGAGSRLTVL.

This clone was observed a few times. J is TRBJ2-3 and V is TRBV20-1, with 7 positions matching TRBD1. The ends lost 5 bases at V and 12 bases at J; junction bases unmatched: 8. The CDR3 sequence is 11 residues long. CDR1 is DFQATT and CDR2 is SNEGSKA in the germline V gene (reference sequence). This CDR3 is CSARDRERQYF. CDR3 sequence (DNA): TGCAGTGCTCGCGACAGGGAGAGACAGTATTTT.

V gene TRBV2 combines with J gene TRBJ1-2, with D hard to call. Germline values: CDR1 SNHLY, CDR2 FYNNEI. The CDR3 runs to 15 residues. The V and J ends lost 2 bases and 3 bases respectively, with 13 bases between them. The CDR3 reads CASSETAYLDYGYTF. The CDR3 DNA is TGTGCCAGCAGTGAAACGGCGTACCTCGACTATGGCTACACCTTC.

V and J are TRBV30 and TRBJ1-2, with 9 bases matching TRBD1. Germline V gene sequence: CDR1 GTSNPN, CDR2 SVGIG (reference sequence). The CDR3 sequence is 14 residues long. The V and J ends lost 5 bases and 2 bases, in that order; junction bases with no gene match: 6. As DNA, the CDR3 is TGTGCCTGGTCCCGGGACAGGGAAAACTATGGCTACACCTTC. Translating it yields CAWSRDRENYGYTF.

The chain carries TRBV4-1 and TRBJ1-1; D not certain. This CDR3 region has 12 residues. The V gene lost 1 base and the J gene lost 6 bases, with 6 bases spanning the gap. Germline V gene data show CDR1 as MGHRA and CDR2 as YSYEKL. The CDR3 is CASSQVGAEAFF. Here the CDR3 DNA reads TGCGCCAGCAGCCAAGTGGGCGCTGAAGCTTTCTTT.

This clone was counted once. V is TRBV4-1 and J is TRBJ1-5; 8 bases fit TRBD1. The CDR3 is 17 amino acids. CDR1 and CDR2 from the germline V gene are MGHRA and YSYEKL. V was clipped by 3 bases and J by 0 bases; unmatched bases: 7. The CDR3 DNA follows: TGCGCCAGCAGCCATCAGCAGGGGGCCTATAGCAATCAGCCCCAGCATTTT. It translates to CASSHQQGAYSNQPQHF.

This CDR3 is CATGHRKELGQPQHF. In nucleotides, the CDR3 is TGTGCCACCGGTCATAGGAAGGAGCTTGGTCAGCCCCAGCATTTT. The chain joins TRBV15 to TRBJ1-5; no clear D gene. Germline V gene lookup returns CDR1 LNHNV and CDR2 YYDKDF (reference sequence). The CDR3 has 15 amino acids. Deletions cut 8 bases from V and 6 bases from J, with 20 bases between.

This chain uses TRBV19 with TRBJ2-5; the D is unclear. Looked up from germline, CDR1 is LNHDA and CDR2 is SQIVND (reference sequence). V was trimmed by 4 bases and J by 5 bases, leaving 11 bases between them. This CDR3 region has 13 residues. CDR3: CASSNPHGETQYF. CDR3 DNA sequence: TGTGCCAGTAGTAATCCCCATGGGGAGACCCAGTACTTC.

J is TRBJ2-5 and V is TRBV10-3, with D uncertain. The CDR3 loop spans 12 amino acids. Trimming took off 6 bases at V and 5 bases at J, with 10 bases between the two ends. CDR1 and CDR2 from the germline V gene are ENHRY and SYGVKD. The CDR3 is CAIRDPGETQYF. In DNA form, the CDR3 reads TGTGCCATCAGGGACCCGGGCGAGACCCAGTACTTC.

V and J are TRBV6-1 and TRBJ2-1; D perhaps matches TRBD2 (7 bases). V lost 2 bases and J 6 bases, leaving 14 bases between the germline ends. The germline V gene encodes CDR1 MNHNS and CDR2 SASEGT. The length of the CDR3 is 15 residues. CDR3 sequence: CASSENLGGGNEQFF. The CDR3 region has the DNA TGTGCCAGCAGTGAAAACTTGGGAGGGGGCAATGAGCAGTTCTTC.

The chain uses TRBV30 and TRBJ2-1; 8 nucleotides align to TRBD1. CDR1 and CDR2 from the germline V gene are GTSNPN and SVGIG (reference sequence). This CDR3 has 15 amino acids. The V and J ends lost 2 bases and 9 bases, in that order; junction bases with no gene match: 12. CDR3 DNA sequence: TGTGCCTGGAGTTGGTCCCGAGGACAGGGAGGTGAGCAGTTCTTC. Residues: CAWSWSRGQGGEQFF. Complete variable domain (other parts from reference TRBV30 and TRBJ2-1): SQTIHQWPATLVQPVGSPLSLECTVEGTSNPNLYWYRQAAGRGLQLLFYSVGIGQISSEVPQNLSASRPQDRQFILSSKKLLLSDSGFYLCAWSWSRGQGGEQFFGPGTRLTVL.

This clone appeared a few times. CDR3 residues: CASSKEGTANTGELFF. In DNA, the CDR3 is TGTGCCAGCAGCAAAGAGGGGACAGCGAACACCGGGGAGCTGTTTTTT. This chain uses TRBV21-1 with TRBJ2-2; the D call TRBD1 from the table was never checked on the DNA. TRBV21-1 is a listed pseudogene. The CDR3 totals 16 residues.

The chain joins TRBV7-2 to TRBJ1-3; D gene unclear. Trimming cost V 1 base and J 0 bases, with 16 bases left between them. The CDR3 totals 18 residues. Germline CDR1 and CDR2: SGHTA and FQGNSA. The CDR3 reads CASSLGFGQTISGNTIYF. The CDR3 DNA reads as TGTGCCAGCAGCTTAGGATTCGGGCAGACCATCTCTGGAAACACCATATATTTT.

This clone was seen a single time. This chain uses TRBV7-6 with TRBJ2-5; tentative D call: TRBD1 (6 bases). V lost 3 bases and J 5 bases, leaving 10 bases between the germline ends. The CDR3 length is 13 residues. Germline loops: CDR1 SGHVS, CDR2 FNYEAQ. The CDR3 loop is CASSFTGSETQYF. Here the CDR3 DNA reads TGTGCCAGCAGCTTCACAGGGAGTGAGACCCAGTACTTC.

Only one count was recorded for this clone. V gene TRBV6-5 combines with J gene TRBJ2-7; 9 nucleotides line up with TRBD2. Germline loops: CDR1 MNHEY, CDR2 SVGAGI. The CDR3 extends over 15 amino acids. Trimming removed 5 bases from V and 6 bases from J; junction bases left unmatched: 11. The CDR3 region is CASSIQAGGFSEQYF. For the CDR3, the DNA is TGTGCCAGCAGTATCCAGGCGGGGGGGTTCTCCGAGCAGTACTTC.

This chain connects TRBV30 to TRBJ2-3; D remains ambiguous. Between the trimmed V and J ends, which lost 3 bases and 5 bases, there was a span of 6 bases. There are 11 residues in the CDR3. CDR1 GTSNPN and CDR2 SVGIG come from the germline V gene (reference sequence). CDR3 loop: CAWSTGDTQYF. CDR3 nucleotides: TGTGCCTGGAGCACCGGAGATACGCAGTATTTT.

In DNA, the CDR3 is TGCAGCGTTGCCGAGGGCGCGGGCAATCAGCCCCAGCATTTT. Residues: CSVAEGAGNQPQHF. The chain joins TRBV29-1 to TRBJ1-5, with D hard to call. Per the germline V gene, CDR1 is SQVTM and CDR2 is ANQGSEA. The CDR3 contains 14 residues. The V end lost 4 bases, the J end lost 2 bases, and 12 bases lay between the germline ends.

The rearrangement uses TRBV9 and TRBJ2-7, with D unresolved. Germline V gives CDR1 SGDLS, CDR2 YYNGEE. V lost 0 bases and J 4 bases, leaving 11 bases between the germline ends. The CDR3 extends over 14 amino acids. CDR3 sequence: CASSVGRDGYEQYF. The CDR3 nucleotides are TGTGCCAGCAGCGTAGGAAGGGATGGGTACGAGCAGTACTTC.

The CDR3 here is CSVAQGVSYEQYF. CDR3 in DNA: TGCAGCGTCGCTCAAGGGGTCTCCTACGAGCAGTACTTC. The chain employs TRBV29-1 and TRBJ2-7; D is perhaps TRBD1 (5 bases). From germline, CDR1 is SQVTM and CDR2 ANQGSEA. The CDR3 is 13 amino acids. Trimming removed 6 bases at V and 0 bases at J, with 12 bases between.

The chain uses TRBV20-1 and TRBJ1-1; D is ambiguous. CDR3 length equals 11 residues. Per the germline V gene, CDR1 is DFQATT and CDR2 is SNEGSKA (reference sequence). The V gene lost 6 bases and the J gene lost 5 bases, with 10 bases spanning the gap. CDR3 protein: CSASRRTEAFF. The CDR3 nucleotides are TGCAGTGCGAGCAGAAGGACTGAAGCTTTCTTT.